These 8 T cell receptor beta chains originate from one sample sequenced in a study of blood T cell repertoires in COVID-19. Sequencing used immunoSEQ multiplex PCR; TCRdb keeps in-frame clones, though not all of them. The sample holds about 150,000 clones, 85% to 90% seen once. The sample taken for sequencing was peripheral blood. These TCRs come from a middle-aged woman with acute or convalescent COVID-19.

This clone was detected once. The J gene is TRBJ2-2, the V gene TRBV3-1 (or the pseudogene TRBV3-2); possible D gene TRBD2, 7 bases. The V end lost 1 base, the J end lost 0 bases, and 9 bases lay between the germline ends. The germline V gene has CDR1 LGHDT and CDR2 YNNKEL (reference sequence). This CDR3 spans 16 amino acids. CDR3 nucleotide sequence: TGTGCCAGCAGCCAAGGGGGGGGCCCGAACACCGGGGAGCTGTTTTTT. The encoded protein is CASSQGGGPNTGELFF.

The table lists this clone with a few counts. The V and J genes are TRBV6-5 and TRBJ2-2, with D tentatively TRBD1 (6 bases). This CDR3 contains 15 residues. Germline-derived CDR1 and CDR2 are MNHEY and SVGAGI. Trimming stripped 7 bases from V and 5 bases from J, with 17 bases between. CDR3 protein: CASTTNREITGELFF. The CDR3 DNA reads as TGTGCCAGCACCACTAACAGGGAGATAACCGGGGAGCTGTTTTTT.

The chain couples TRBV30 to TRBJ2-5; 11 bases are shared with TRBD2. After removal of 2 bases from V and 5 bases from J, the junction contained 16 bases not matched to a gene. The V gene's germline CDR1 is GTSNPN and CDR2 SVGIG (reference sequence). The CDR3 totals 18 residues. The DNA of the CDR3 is TGTGCCTGGAGTCGGGAGGGGACTAGCGGCCGGATCTGGGAGACCCAGTACTTC. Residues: CAWSREGTSGRIWETQYF.

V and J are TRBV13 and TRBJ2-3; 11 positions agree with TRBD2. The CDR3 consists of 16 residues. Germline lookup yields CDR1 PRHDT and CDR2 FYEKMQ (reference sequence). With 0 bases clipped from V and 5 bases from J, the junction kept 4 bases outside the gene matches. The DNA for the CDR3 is TGTGCCAGCAGCTTAGGCCAGCTAGCGGGAGGAGATACGCAGTATTTT. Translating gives CASSLGQLAGGDTQYF.

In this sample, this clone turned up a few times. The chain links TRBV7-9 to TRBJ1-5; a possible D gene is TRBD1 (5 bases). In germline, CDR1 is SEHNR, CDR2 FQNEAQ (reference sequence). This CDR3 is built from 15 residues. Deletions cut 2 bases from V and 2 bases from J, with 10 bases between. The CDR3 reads CASSLSQGGNQPQHF. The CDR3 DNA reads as TGTGCCAGCAGCTTAAGCCAGGGCGGCAATCAGCCCCAGCATTTT.

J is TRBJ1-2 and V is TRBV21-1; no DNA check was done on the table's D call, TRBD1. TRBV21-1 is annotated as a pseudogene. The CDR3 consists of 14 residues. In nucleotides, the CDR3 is TGTGCCAGCAGCAATGACAGGGGAGTGAATGGCTACACCTTC. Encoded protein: CASSNDRGVNGYTF.

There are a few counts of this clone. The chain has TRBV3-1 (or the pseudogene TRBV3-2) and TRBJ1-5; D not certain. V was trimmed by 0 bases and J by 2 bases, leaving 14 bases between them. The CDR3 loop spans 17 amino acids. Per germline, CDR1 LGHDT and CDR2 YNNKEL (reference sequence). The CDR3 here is CASSQDLTGWGNQPQHF. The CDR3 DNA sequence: TGTGCCAGCAGCCAAGATCTAACCGGGTGGGGCAATCAGCCCCAGCATTTT.

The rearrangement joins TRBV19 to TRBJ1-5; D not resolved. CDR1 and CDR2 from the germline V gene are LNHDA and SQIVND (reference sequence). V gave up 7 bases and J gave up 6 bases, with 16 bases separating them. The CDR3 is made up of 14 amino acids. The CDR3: CASTETRRAQPQHF. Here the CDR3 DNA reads TGTGCCAGTACCGAGACACGGAGGGCTCAGCCCCAGCATTTT.